These T cell receptor beta chains were read from a single sample in a study of shared clonotypes between healthy human individuals. Generated by immunoSEQ multiplex PCR, the TCRdb table keeps only in-frame clones and is missing some. The sample holds hundreds of thousands of clones; 75% to 80% are singletons and the top ten take approximately 12%. Sequencing was performed on PBMCs. Receptors originate from a middle-aged woman in good health. Some clones in this sample may be carry-over from other donors' samples. Both conserved end residues are part of each CDR3. A D gene is named only where the DNA matches it firmly. The size field is filled for only some rows; it gives once, few, many or a size class.

CDR3nt	CDR3aa	d_gene	v_gene	abundance	j_gene
TGTGCCAGCAGTGAAGCAGGGAACACTGAAGCTTTCTTT	CASSEAGNTEAFF	NA	TRBV6-1	NA	TRBJ1-1
TGTGCCAGCAGTCGCGCCGGGTTTACCTACAATGAGCAGTTCTTC	CASSRAGFTYNEQFF	NA	TRBV27	many	TRBJ2-1
TGTGCCAGCAGCCCCATGGACAGGGACTATGGCTACACCTTC	CASSPMDRDYGYTF	TRBD1	TRBV9	once	TRBJ1-2
TGTGCCAGCAGTTCAATCTACGAGCAGTACTTC	CASSSIYEQYF	NA	TRBV6-6	few	TRBJ2-7
TGTGCCACCAGCAGAGAGCTAGATCAGCCCCAGCATTTT	CATSRELDQPQHF	NA	TRBV15	NA	TRBJ1-5
TGTGCCAGCATTCTAGACGTTGAGCAGTTCTTC	CASILDVEQFF	NA	TRBV2	NA	TRBJ2-1
TGCGAGGCTAGCGGTACCTACGAGCAGTACTTC	CEASGTYEQYF	TRBD2	TRBV20-1	NA	TRBJ2-7
TGTGCCAGCAGCCGCCCAGGGGCCAATGAGCAGTTCTTC	CASSRPGANEQFF	NA	TRBV5-6	NA	TRBJ2-1
TGTGCCAGCATCCTCCGGGCGAATGAAAAACTGTTTTTT	CASILRANEKLFF	NA	TRBV5-8	NA	TRBJ1-4
TGCGCCAGCAAAACCGGGACAGGGGTTAGAGAACTGTTTTTT	CASKTGTGVRELFF	TRBD1	TRBV5-1	NA	TRBJ1-4
TGTGCCATCAGTGAGACCGGGACAGGGGACCAAGAGACCCAGTACTTC	CAISETGTGDQETQYF	TRBD1	TRBV10-3	NA	TRBJ2-5
TGTGCCAGCAGCTTTTTGTGGGCCCCTGGTCCGCCCTACGAGCAGTACTTC	CASSFLWAPGPPYEQYF	NA	TRBV7-9	NA	TRBJ2-7
TGTGCCAGCAGTTTGGAGGGATACAATGAGCAGTTCTTC	CASSLEGYNEQFF	NA	TRBV28	NA	TRBJ2-1
TGTGCCAGCAGCCCTATCGGGGGCACTGAAGCTTTCTTT	CASSPIGGTEAFF	NA	TRBV7-6	NA	TRBJ1-1
TGTGCCAGCAGCTCCCTTGATTACGAGCAGTACTTC	CASSSLDYEQYF	NA	TRBV7-9	NA	TRBJ2-7
TGCGCCAGCAGCTTGGCCGGACTAGCGGGAGGACAAGAGACCCAGTACTTC	CASSLAGLAGGQETQYF	TRBD2	TRBV5-1	NA	TRBJ2-5
TGTGCCAGCAGCTACCTCGGGACAGTGAACACCGGGGAGCTGTTTTTT	CASSYLGTVNTGELFF	TRBD1	TRBV9	NA	TRBJ2-2
TGTGCCAGCAGCTTAGGGCAAAGGACCGGGGAGCTGTTTTTT	CASSLGQRTGELFF	NA	TRBV7-6	few	TRBJ2-2
TGCGCCAGCAGCCAAGGGACTGGATACGAGCAGTACTTC	CASSQGTGYEQYF	NA	TRBV4-3	many	TRBJ2-7
TGCGCCAGCAGCACGACCCTCGGACTAGCGGGAGGAATCCGCTCCTACAATGAGCAGTTCTTC	CASSTTLGLAGGIRSYNEQFF	TRBD2	TRBV5-1	NA	TRBJ2-1
TGTGCCAGTAAAACAGGGGGCGACGCCTACGAGCAGTACTTC	CASKTGGDAYEQYF	TRBD1	TRBV28	NA	TRBJ2-7
TGCAGTGCCACTAGACCGTACGAGCAGTACTTC	CSATRPYEQYF	NA	TRBV20-1	NA	TRBJ2-7
TGCGCCAGCAGCTTTAGCGGGAGTGGGCAAGAGACCCAGTACTTC	CASSFSGSGQETQYF	TRBD2	TRBV5-1	NA	TRBJ2-5
TGTGCCAGCAGTTTGAGTTGGGCGGCAACCTACGAGCAGTACTTC	CASSLSWAATYEQYF	NA	TRBV28	NA	TRBJ2-7
TGTGCCAGCAGCTTTTATGACAGGGGATCCCACAATGAGCAGTTCTTC	CASSFYDRGSHNEQFF	TRBD1	TRBV5-6	NA	TRBJ2-1
TGTGCCTGGAGTGTACCAGAACGGCCCGGCGAGCAGTACTTC	CAWSVPERPGEQYF	NA	TRBV30	NA	TRBJ2-7
TGTGCCAGCAGTTTGGCGGGAGGGAGCACAGATACGCAGTATTTT	CASSLAGGSTDTQYF	TRBD2	TRBV28	once	TRBJ2-3
TGTGCCAGCAGTATACTCTCGACAGGGGGAGATGAGCAGTACTTC	CASSILSTGGDEQYF	TRBD1	TRBV28	NA	TRBJ2-7
TGTGCCAGTAGTCCGCCGGGACAGGGTTATCAGCCCCAGCATTTT	CASSPPGQGYQPQHF	TRBD1	TRBV19	many	TRBJ1-5
TGTGCCAGCAGTTCTCGCCGGTGGGGGCGTGAAAAGAGCTACACCTTC	CASSSRRWGREKSYTF	NA	TRBV28	NA	TRBJ1-2
TGTGCCAGCAGTGAAGCCATCCCAGGGGGTTCCACTAATGAAAAACTGTTTTTT	CASSEAIPGGSTNEKLFF	TRBD1	TRBV6-1	NA	TRBJ1-4
TGTGCCAGCAGTGAAGCGCTTCGGGGTGAGCAGTACTTC	CASSEALRGEQYF	NA	TRBV2	NA	TRBJ2-7
TGTGCCAGCAGCCCCGGGACTAGCACGTTACAGCAGTTCTTC	CASSPGTSTLQQFF	TRBD2	TRBV27	NA	TRBJ2-1
TGTGCCAGCAGCCCGGGACAGGATTATGGCTACACCTTC	CASSPGQDYGYTF	TRBD1	TRBV5-6	once	TRBJ1-2
TGTGCCAGCAGCATACCTGTACAACAGGGTCCCTACGAGCAGTACTTC	CASSIPVQQGPYEQYF	NA	TRBV7-9	NA	TRBJ2-7
TGTGCCAGCAGCTTAAGCCTAGCGGGAGGTGCCTACAATGAGCAGTTCTTC	CASSLSLAGGAYNEQFF	TRBD2	TRBV7-9	NA	TRBJ2-1
TGTGCCAGCAGTTTAGGGCCTAGCGGGAGTGGCGAGCAGTACTTC	CASSLGPSGSGEQYF	TRBD2	TRBV28	NA	TRBJ2-7